Presented here are 9 T cell receptor beta chains from one specimen sequenced in a study of human T cells and chemical hapten exposure. Time point here: patch test 1, 2 weeks after DPC sensitization. The treatment here: therapeutic diphenylcyclopropenone sensitization with weekly scalp DPC. Extraction of total RNA was performed on unfractionated whole blood. From the RACE reads, TCRdb called clonotypes with MiXCR, one entry per CDR3 protein. Of some 43,000 distinct CDR3 sequences in the sample, about 4.2% were seen once. The starting material was whole blood, obtained in connection with sensitization to the hapten diphenylcyclopropenone (DPC). The receptor source for this set is a man aged 50-60 years with alopecia areata. Some clones in this sample may be carry-over from other donors' samples.

In its sample, this clonotype was seen many times. CDR3 sequence reads: CASSLTGSEAQHF. The CDR3 coding sequence is TGTGCCAGCAGTTTAACAGGGTCGGAGGCCCAGCATTTT. The chain combines TRBV28 with TRBJ1-5, with a tentative D call TRBD1 (6 bases). CDR3 length equals 13 residues. The V end lost 2 bases, the J end lost 11 bases, and 13 bases lay between the germline ends. Germline V CDR1 and CDR2: MDHEN, SYDVKM.

This clonotype has ten or more counts. CDR3 region: CASRPGTGGFYEQYF. The CDR3 DNA follows: TGTGCCAGCAGACCCGGGACAGGGGGTTTCTACGAGCAGTACTTC. The chain is built from TRBV28 and TRBJ2-7; 11 bases are a match to TRBD1. Germline V gene lookup returns CDR1 MDHEN and CDR2 SYDVKM. The CDR3 runs to 15 residues. The J segment lost 3 bases and the V segment lost 6 bases, leaving 7 bases of the junction unmatched.

This clonotype was observed at least ten times. The chain is built from TRBV18 and TRBJ2-4; the D call may be TRBD1 or TRBD2 (5 bases each). The CDR3 loop spans 14 amino acids. CDR1 is KGHSH and CDR2 is LQKENI in the germline V gene. V was shortened by 6 bases and J by 7 bases, with 16 bases between the two germline ends. The CDR3 here is CASSPAGRMNIQYF. The CDR3 DNA follows: TGTGCCAGCTCCCCGGCAGGGAGAATGAACATTCAGTACTTC.

There are a few counts of this clonotype. This chain links TRBV30 with TRBJ2-1, with 11 bases matching TRBD2. Germline V CDR1 and CDR2: GTSNPN, SVGIG (reference sequence). V lost 4 bases to trimming and J lost 4 bases; unmatched junction nucleotides: 6. The CDR3 extends over 15 amino acids. The CDR3: CAWNIIAGGYNEQFF. CDR3 bases: TGTGCCTGGAATATTATAGCGGGAGGGTACAATGAGCAGTTCTTC. Together with reference TRBV30 and TRBJ2-1, the CDR3 gives the full variable domain: SQTIHQWPATLVQPVGSPLSLECTVEGTSNPNLYWYRQAAGRGLQLLFYSVGIGQISSEVPQNLSASRPQDRQFILSSKKLLLSDSGFYLCAWNIIAGGYNEQFFGPGTRLTVL.

This clonotype was detected ten times or more. The rearrangement links TRBV20-1 to TRBJ2-7; TRBD2 might be the D (6 bases). Germline V gene lookup returns CDR1 DFQATT and CDR2 SNEGSKA (reference sequence). The V gene lost 3 bases and the J gene lost 3 bases, with 9 bases spanning the gap. The CDR3 is 12 residues long. The CDR3 region has the DNA TGCAGTGCTAGGGGAGGACGCTACGAGCAGTACTTC. Its translation is CSARGGRYEQYF.

This clonotype was counted at least ten times. This chain connects TRBV20-1 to TRBJ1-1; D remains unclear. Germline CDR1 reads DFQATT; CDR2 reads SNEGSKA (reference sequence). This CDR3 region has 14 residues. V was trimmed by 3 bases and J by 3 bases, leaving 14 bases between them. CDR3 loop: CSARSGQRDTEAFF. CDR3 coding DNA: TGCAGTGCTAGGAGCGGGCAGAGGGACACTGAAGCTTTCTTT.

The chain uses TRBV29-1 and TRBJ1-1; 7 bases agree with TRBD1. CDR1 is SQVTM, CDR2 ANQGSEA, per germline. The CDR3 covers 14 residues. The ends lost 1 base at V and 1 base at J; junction bases unmatched: 3. DNA of the CDR3: TGCAGCGTTGAAGCCGGGACAGCGAACACTGAAGCTTTCTTT. This sequence encodes CSVEAGTANTEAFF.

This clonotype appeared many times. The rearrangement uses TRBV6-1 and TRBJ2-1, with D maybe TRBD2 (5 bases). This CDR3 is built from 16 residues. V was shortened by 7 bases and J by 7 bases, with 23 bases between the two germline ends. Germline V gene lookup returns CDR1 MNHNS and CDR2 SASEGT. In nucleotides, the CDR3 is TGTGCCAGCACCACCACGGGCGGGCCTCTGGGGAATGAGCAGTTCTTC. It translates to CASTTTGGPLGNEQFF.

This clonotype occurred many times. V usage is TRBV5-1 and J usage is TRBJ2-5; 10 nucleotides line up with TRBD1. CDR1 is SGHRS, CDR2 YFSETQ, per germline. Trimming at V came to 4 bases and at J to 4 bases, leaving 7 bases not matched to a gene. This CDR3 is built from 15 residues. CDR3 protein: CASSARQGATETQYF. In nucleotides, the CDR3 is TGCGCCAGCAGCGCAAGACAGGGGGCTACAGAGACCCAGTACTTC.